Listed below are T cell receptor beta chains from one sample, sequenced in a study of cytomegalovirus exposure and HLA in healthy donors. Measured with immunoSEQ multiplex PCR; TCRdb has only the in-frame clones, and not every one. Here the sample table reports 80,000 to 95,000 clones. Material for sequencing was PBMCs. The receptors stem from a man aged 45-60 years in good health and CMV-seropositive. CDR3s include the opening cysteine and the closing phenylalanine or tryptophan. The D gene is left open where the match is weak.

d_call: -; j_call: TRBJ1-1; v_call: TRBV5-1; cdr3_nt: TGCGCCAGCAGGATGGGCCCTCGTGGGGAAGCTTTCTTT; cdr3_aa: CASRMGPRGEAFF
d_call: -; j_call: TRBJ1-1; v_call: TRBV11-3; cdr3_nt: TGTGCCAGCAGCCTTGCGGGGGAAGCTTTCTTT; cdr3_aa: CASSLAGEAFF
d_call: -; j_call: TRBJ2-1; v_call: TRBV5-1; cdr3_nt: TGCGCCAGCAGCTTGGGGGACTTCGTCAGGGAGCAGTTCTTC; cdr3_aa: CASSLGDFVREQFF
d_call: -; j_call: TRBJ2-3; v_call: TRBV5-1; cdr3_nt: TGCGCCAGCAGCTTGGGAGCGTCACAGGTTACAGATACGCAGTATTTT; cdr3_aa: CASSLGASQVTDTQYF
d_call: -; j_call: TRBJ1-3; v_call: TRBV9; cdr3_nt: TGTGCCAGCAGCGCAGGGAATTCTGGAAACACCATATATTTT; cdr3_aa: CASSAGNSGNTIYF
d_call: -; j_call: TRBJ2-1; v_call: TRBV5-1; cdr3_nt: TGCGCCAGCAGCCTCTTGAGCTCCTACAATGAGCAGTTCTTC; cdr3_aa: CASSLLSSYNEQFF
d_call: TRBD2; j_call: TRBJ2-1; v_call: TRBV5-4; cdr3_nt: TGTGCCAGCAGCCACGGGCTGCTAGCGGGAGGGCCAGCGGGCAATGAGCAGTTCTTC; cdr3_aa: CASSHGLLAGGPAGNEQFF
d_call: TRBD1; j_call: TRBJ2-1; v_call: TRBV29-1; cdr3_nt: TGCAGCGTTGACCCGGACAGGGCTCGTGAGCAGTTCTTC; cdr3_aa: CSVDPDRAREQFF
d_call: -; j_call: TRBJ2-2; v_call: TRBV11-2; cdr3_nt: TGTGCCAGCAGCCGCACGAGAAACACCGGGGAGCTGTTTTTT; cdr3_aa: CASSRTRNTGELFF
d_call: -; j_call: TRBJ2-3; v_call: TRBV5-4; cdr3_nt: TGTGCCAGCAGCCCGGGGGACACAGATACGCAGTATTTT; cdr3_aa: CASSPGDTDTQYF
d_call: -; j_call: TRBJ2-7; v_call: TRBV7-9; cdr3_nt: TGTGCCAGCAGCTTGGGGAGATCGGGCGAGCAGTACTTC; cdr3_aa: CASSLGRSGEQYF
d_call: -; j_call: TRBJ1-6; v_call: TRBV7-6; cdr3_nt: TGTGCCAGCAGCCGAGGGAGTCCGGAGAATTCACCCCTCCACTTT; cdr3_aa: CASSRGSPENSPLHF
d_call: TRBD1; j_call: TRBJ1-2; v_call: TRBV6-5; cdr3_nt: TGTGCCAGCAGCCTGACAGGGGTCTATGGCTACACCTTC; cdr3_aa: CASSLTGVYGYTF
d_call: -; j_call: TRBJ1-2; v_call: TRBV6-5; cdr3_nt: TGTGCCAGCAGTTACTCCGGGGGAGTTTTTGGCTACACCTTC; cdr3_aa: CASSYSGGVFGYTF
d_call: TRBD1; j_call: TRBJ1-5; v_call: TRBV30; cdr3_nt: TGTGCCTGGAGTGTACAGGGGCTTAATCAGCCCCAGCATTTT; cdr3_aa: CAWSVQGLNQPQHF
d_call: -; j_call: TRBJ1-1; v_call: TRBV27; cdr3_nt: TGTGCCAGCAGTTTATCCCAACAGAATGAAGCTTTCTTT; cdr3_aa: CASSLSQQNEAFF
d_call: -; j_call: TRBJ1-2; v_call: TRBV6-5; cdr3_nt: TGTGCCAGCAGTTACCAGGGTGGCTATGGCTACACCTTC; cdr3_aa: CASSYQGGYGYTF
d_call: TRBD2; j_call: TRBJ2-7; v_call: TRBV14; cdr3_nt: TGTGCCAGCAGCCCCCTAGTGGGACTAGCGGGAGGGCCTCACGAGCAGTACTTC; cdr3_aa: CASSPLVGLAGGPHEQYF
d_call: -; j_call: TRBJ2-5; v_call: TRBV9; cdr3_nt: TGTGCCAGCAGCTATCGGCGAGGAGAGACCCAGTACTTC; cdr3_aa: CASSYRRGETQYF
d_call: -; j_call: TRBJ1-4; v_call: TRBV11-3; cdr3_nt: TGTGCCAGCAGCACACGAAGGGGGATTGGGGATGAAAAACTGTTTTTT; cdr3_aa: CASSTRRGIGDEKLFF
d_call: -; j_call: TRBJ1-1; v_call: TRBV6-1; cdr3_nt: TGTGCCAGCAGTGACGGCCTTGGGCGCAGGCCTGAAGCTTTCTTT; cdr3_aa: CASSDGLGRRPEAFF
d_call: -; j_call: TRBJ1-1; v_call: TRBV7-2; cdr3_nt: TGTGCCAGCACCAAACAGGGTTTCCGAAACACTGAAGCTTTCTTT; cdr3_aa: CASTKQGFRNTEAFF
d_call: -; j_call: TRBJ1-2; v_call: TRBV19; cdr3_nt: TGTGCCAGTAGAACAGGGCTAGTGCCGTATGGCTACACCTTC; cdr3_aa: CASRTGLVPYGYTF
d_call: TRBD1; j_call: TRBJ1-3; v_call: TRBV11-2; cdr3_nt: TGTGCCAGCAGCTTAGGATGGGACAGGGGAAACACCATATATTTT; cdr3_aa: CASSLGWDRGNTIYF
d_call: TRBD2; j_call: TRBJ2-1; v_call: TRBV7-9; cdr3_nt: TGTGCCAGCAGCTCCGGGACTAGCGGACGATACAATGAGCAGTTCTTC; cdr3_aa: CASSSGTSGRYNEQFF
d_call: TRBD1; j_call: TRBJ1-2; v_call: TRBV7-2; cdr3_nt: TGTGCCAGCAGCCTCCAGGGGGACGGTGGCTACACCTTC; cdr3_aa: CASSLQGDGGYTF
d_call: TRBD1; j_call: TRBJ2-2; v_call: TRBV9; cdr3_nt: TGTGCCAGCAGCGTAGGGCAGGGGGCCGGGGAGCTGTTTTTT; cdr3_aa: CASSVGQGAGELFF
d_call: -; j_call: TRBJ1-1; v_call: TRBV29-1; cdr3_nt: TGCAGCGTTGGAGCGGGGGGCACTGAAGCTTTCTTT; cdr3_aa: CSVGAGGTEAFF
d_call: TRBD1; j_call: TRBJ1-2; v_call: TRBV6-1; cdr3_nt: TGTGCCAGCAGTGATCCGGGACAGGCCTATGGCTACACCTTC; cdr3_aa: CASSDPGQAYGYTF
d_call: TRBD2; j_call: TRBJ2-3; v_call: TRBV4-3; cdr3_nt: TGCGCCAGCAGCCAAGGACTAGCGGGATTCGGCACAGATACGCAGTATTTT; cdr3_aa: CASSQGLAGFGTDTQYF
d_call: -; j_call: TRBJ1-5; v_call: TRBV29-1; cdr3_nt: TGCAGCGTTGACGATGGGGGGGGAGGTCAGCCCCAGCATTTT; cdr3_aa: CSVDDGGGGQPQHF
d_call: TRBD1; j_call: TRBJ1-3; v_call: TRBV19; cdr3_nt: TGTGCCGGCGGGACAGGGGCTGGAAACACCATATATTTT; cdr3_aa: CAGGTGAGNTIYF
d_call: -; j_call: TRBJ2-3; v_call: TRBV18; cdr3_nt: TGTGCCAGCTCACCACTGCTCCAGGGGGGCGGGAAAAGAAGAGTCACAGATACGCAGTATTTT; cdr3_aa: CASSPLLQGGGKRRVTDTQYF
d_call: -; j_call: TRBJ2-3; v_call: TRBV7-3; cdr3_nt: TGTGCCAGCTCAATGGGGAGTGCGGATACGCAGTATTTT; cdr3_aa: CASSMGSADTQYF
d_call: -; j_call: TRBJ1-1; v_call: TRBV2; cdr3_nt: TGTGCCACCCAAGAGTTCTCTGAAGCTTTCTTT; cdr3_aa: CATQEFSEAFF
d_call: -; j_call: TRBJ2-7; v_call: TRBV10-3; cdr3_nt: TGTGCCATCAGTGGGGCCTCCTACGAGCAGTACTTC; cdr3_aa: CAISGASYEQYF
d_call: -; j_call: TRBJ1-1; v_call: TRBV5-6; cdr3_nt: TGTGCCAGCAGCAAAGACAGGTGCGGGGCTTTCTTT; cdr3_aa: CASSKDRCGAFF
d_call: TRBD2; j_call: TRBJ2-1; v_call: TRBV28; cdr3_nt: TGTGCCAGCGCTAGCGGGATGGTATACAATGAGCAGTTCTTC; cdr3_aa: CASASGMVYNEQFF
d_call: -; j_call: TRBJ2-7; v_call: TRBV11-3; cdr3_nt: TGTGCCAGCAGCTTAGTCGCTAGTGGCGAGCAGTACTTC; cdr3_aa: CASSLVASGEQYF
d_call: -; j_call: TRBJ2-5; v_call: TRBV6-5; cdr3_nt: TGTGCCAGCAGGAGACAGTCCCGACAAGAGACCCAGTACTTC; cdr3_aa: CASRRQSRQETQYF
d_call: TRBD2; j_call: TRBJ2-1; v_call: TRBV9; cdr3_nt: TGTGCCAGCAGCGTAGCTGGGGCCCCAGTGGGGAGCGGGAGATCTCATGAGCAGTTCTTC; cdr3_aa: CASSVAGAPVGSGRSHEQFF
d_call: TRBD2; j_call: TRBJ2-3; v_call: TRBV30; cdr3_nt: TGTGCCTGTAGCGGGAACACAGATACGCAGTATTTT; cdr3_aa: CACSGNTDTQYF
d_call: TRBD1; j_call: TRBJ1-1; v_call: TRBV10-3; cdr3_nt: TGTGCCATCAGTAACAGGGGAGAGCTTGAAGCTTTCTTT; cdr3_aa: CAISNRGELEAFF
d_call: TRBD1; j_call: TRBJ2-1; v_call: TRBV4-2; cdr3_nt: TGTGCCAGCAGCCCGGGGACAGGTTTTACGGAGCAGTTCTTC; cdr3_aa: CASSPGTGFTEQFF
d_call: TRBD2; j_call: TRBJ2-2; v_call: TRBV27; cdr3_nt: TGTGCCAGCAGACGGGAGGGCCCCGGGGAGCTGTTTTTT; cdr3_aa: CASRREGPGELFF
d_call: -; j_call: TRBJ1-1; v_call: TRBV9; cdr3_nt: TGTGCCAGCAGCGTCACGGGAAATTACGCTGAAGCTTTCTTT; cdr3_aa: CASSVTGNYAEAFF
d_call: -; j_call: TRBJ2-2; v_call: TRBV5-1; cdr3_nt: TGCGCCAGCAGCTTGCAAGCGGGCGGCACCGGGGAGCTGTTTTTT; cdr3_aa: CASSLQAGGTGELFF
d_call: TRBD1; j_call: TRBJ1-4; v_call: TRBV19; cdr3_nt: TGTGCCAGTAGTAACCCCGGGGACAGCGAAAAACTGTTTTTT; cdr3_aa: CASSNPGDSEKLFF
d_call: -; j_call: TRBJ2-1; v_call: TRBV18; cdr3_nt: TGTGCCAGCTCACCACCGAGCTCCTACAATGAGCAGTTCTTC; cdr3_aa: CASSPPSSYNEQFF
d_call: -; j_call: TRBJ1-1; v_call: TRBV6-5; cdr3_nt: TGTGCCAGCAGGAAAAGGGCGGGAAACACTGAAGCTTTCTTT; cdr3_aa: CASRKRAGNTEAFF